This T cell receptor (beta chain) was captured by sequencing in a study of response to subunit inactivated influenza vaccine. The study, taken as a whole, reports: Authors suggested each seasonal influenza vaccination recruits few new T cells.

One entry per CDR3 protein, called by TCRdb with MiXCR from the RT-PCR reads. The sample yields 600,000 to 700,000 distinct CDR3 sequences, 12% to 15% seen once. CDR3 length: 19 residues. Germline values: CDR1 KGHDR, CDR2 SFDVKD. The V end was cut by 1 base, the J end by 3 bases, with 22 bases between. As concerns this clonotype: Antigen unknown.

The specimen comprised PBMCs from blood, sampled around 14 days before vaccination. The rearrangement uses TRBV24-1 and TRBJ2-3, with TRBD2 as a possible D gene (5 bases). The receptor was isolated from a man aged 45-65 years who received an inactivated influenza vaccine. CDR3 coding DNA: TGTGCCACCAGTGATTTAGTAGTGTTTGGCCCCGGAGGTACAGATACGCAGTATTTT. It specifies CATSDLVVFGPGGTDTQYF.